This T cell receptor (beta chain) was identified during a study of esophageal squamous cell carcinoma under preoperative chemotherapy. Study outcomes and limitations: Peripheral T cells migrating into the tumor appeared to partly supply post-treatment tumor-infiltrating lymphocytes.

TCRdb ran MiXCR on the PCR reads and lists one entry per CDR3 protein. In the table there are approximately 15,000 distinct CDR3 sequences, roughly 66% of which are singletons. Concerning this clonotype itself: Its antigen is undetermined. A junction end diverges from the germline sequence, so it may reflect a read error.

In germline, CDR1 is MNHNS, CDR2 SASEGT. The length of the CDR3 is 15 residues. Time point of the sample: before preoperative PTX-NDP chemotherapy. The V and J genes are TRBV6-1 and TRBJ2-2, with 10 bases fitting TRBD1. Sampling took place from a patient given preoperative chemotherapy. The TCR sequence derives from a human donor with esophageal squamous cell carcinoma. The donor label of this sample is uncertain. The CDR3 nucleotides are TGTGCCAGCAGAACCGGACAGGGGGACACAGAGGAGCAGTTTTTT. It codes for CASRTGQGDTEEQFF.